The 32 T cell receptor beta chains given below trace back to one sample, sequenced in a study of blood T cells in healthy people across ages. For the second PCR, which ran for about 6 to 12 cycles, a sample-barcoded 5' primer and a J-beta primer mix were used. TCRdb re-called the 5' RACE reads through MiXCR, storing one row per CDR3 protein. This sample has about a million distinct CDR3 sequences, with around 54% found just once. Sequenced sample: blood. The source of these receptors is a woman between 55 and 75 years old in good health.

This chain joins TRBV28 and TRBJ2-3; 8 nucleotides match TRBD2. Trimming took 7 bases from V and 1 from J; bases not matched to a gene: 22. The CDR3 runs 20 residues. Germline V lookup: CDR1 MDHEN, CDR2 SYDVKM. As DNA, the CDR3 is TGTGCCAGCACACCTCTCGGAAGGGGAAGAGCGGGGGAGGGCACAGATACGCAGTATTTT. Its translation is CASTPLGRGRAGEGTDTQYF.

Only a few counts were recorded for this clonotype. CDR3 DNA sequence: TGTGCCAGCAAGGACAGGGGGTCCTACAATGAGCAGTTCTTC. It translates to CASKDRGSYNEQFF. The rearrangement uses TRBV27 and TRBJ2-1; TRBD1 matches 10 bases. J was trimmed by 1 base and V by 7 bases; bases with no gene match: 1. Germline V gene sequence: CDR1 MNHEY, CDR2 SMNVEV (reference sequence). This CDR3 comprises 14 residues.

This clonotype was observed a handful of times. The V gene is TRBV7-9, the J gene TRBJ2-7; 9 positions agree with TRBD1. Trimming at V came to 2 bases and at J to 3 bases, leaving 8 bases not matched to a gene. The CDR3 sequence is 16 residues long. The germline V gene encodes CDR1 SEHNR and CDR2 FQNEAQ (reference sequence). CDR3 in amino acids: CASSLKGTGQGYEQYF. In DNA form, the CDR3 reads TGTGCCAGCAGCTTAAAGGGGACGGGACAGGGCTACGAGCAGTACTTC.

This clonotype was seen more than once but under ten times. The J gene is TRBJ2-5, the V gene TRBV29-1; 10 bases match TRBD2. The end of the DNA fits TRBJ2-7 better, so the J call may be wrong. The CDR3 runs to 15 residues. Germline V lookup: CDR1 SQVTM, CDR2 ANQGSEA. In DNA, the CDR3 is TGCAGCGTTGAGGAATTAGCGGGGGGTGCGGACGAGCAGTACTTC. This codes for CSVEELAGGADEQYF.

The CDR3 coding sequence is TGTGCCAGCAGTCCCCTCGACAGCAAGTATCAGCCCCAGCATTTT. This codes for CASSPLDSKYQPQHF. The chain links TRBV25-1 to TRBJ1-5; D might be TRBD1 (5 bases). Germline V CDR1 and CDR2: MGHDK, SYGVNS. The CDR3 extends over 15 amino acids. With 5 bases removed from V and 5 bases from J, the gap between germline ends came to 16 bases. The variable domain in full, with the rest retrieved from reference TRBV25-1 and TRBJ1-5, is EADIYQTPRYLVIGTGKKITLECSQTMGHDKMYWYQQDPGMELHLIHYSYGVNSTEKGDLSSESTVSRIRTEHFPLTLESARPSHTSQYLCASSPLDSKYQPQHFGDGTRLSIL.

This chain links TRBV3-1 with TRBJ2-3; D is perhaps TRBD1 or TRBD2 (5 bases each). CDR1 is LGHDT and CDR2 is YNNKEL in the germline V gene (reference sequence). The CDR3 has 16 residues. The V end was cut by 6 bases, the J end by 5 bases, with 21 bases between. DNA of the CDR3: TGTGCCAGCAGAAGCCCTGCGGGTCCGAGGGGAGATACGCAGTATTTT. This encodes CASRSPAGPRGDTQYF.

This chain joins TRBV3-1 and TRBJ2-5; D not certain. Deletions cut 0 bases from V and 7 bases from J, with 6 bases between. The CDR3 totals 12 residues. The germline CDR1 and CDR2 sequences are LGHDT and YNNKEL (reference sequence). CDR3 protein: CASSQDWGTQYF. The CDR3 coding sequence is TGTGCCAGCAGCCAAGATTGGGGGACCCAGTACTTC.

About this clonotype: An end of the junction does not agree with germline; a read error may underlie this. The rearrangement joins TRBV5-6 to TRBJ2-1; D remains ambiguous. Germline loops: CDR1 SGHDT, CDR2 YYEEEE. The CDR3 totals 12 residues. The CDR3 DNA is TGTGCCAGCAGCCAGGCATACAATGAGCGGTTCTTC. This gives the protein CASSQAYNERFF.

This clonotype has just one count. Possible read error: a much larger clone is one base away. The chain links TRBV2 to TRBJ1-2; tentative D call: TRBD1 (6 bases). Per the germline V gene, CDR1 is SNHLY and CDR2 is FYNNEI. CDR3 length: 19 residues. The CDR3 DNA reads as TGTGCCGGCAGTCTCGGTGGGGTGACAGGAGGCAGACAGGTTCATGGCTACACCTTC. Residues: CAGSLGGVTGGRQVHGYTF.

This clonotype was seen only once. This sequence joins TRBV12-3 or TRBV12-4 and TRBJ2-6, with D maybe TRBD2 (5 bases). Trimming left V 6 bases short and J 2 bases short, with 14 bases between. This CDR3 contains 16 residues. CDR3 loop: CASRPSFGAGANVLTF. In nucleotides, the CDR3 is TGTGCCAGCAGACCCTCGTTCGGGGCTGGGGCCAACGTCCTGACTTTC.

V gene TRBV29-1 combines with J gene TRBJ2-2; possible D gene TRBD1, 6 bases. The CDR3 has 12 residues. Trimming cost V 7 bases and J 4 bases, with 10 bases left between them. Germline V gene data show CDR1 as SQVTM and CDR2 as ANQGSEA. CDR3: CSARTATGELFF. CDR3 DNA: TGCAGCGCCAGGACAGCCACCGGGGAGCTGTTTTTT.

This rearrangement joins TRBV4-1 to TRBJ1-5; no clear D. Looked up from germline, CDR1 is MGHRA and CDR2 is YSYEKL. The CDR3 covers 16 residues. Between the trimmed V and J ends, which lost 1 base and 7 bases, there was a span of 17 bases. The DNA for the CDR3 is TGCGCCAGCAGCCAAGCCCCCCGTACGACAAAACAGCCCCAGCATTTT. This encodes CASSQAPRTTKQPQHF.

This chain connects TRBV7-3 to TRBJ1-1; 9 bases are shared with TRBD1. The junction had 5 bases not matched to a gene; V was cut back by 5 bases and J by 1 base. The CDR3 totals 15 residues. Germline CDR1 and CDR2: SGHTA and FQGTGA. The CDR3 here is CASSEGTGPNTEAFF. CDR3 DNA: TGTGCCAGCAGCGAGGGGACAGGGCCGAACACTGAAGCTTTCTTT.

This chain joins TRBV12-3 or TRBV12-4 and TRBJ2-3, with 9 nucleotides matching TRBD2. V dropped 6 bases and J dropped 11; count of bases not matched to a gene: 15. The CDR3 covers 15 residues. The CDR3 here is CASRETGTSRYEQYF. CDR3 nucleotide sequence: TGTGCCAGCAGAGAAACCGGGACTAGCAGGTACGAGCAGTATTTT.

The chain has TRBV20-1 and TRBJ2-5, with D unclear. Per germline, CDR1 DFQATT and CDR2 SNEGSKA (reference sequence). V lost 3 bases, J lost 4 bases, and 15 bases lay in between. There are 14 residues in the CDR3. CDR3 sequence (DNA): TGCAGTGCTAGCGGGTGGGGTCTAACAGAGACCCAGTACTTC. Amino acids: CSASGWGLTETQYF.

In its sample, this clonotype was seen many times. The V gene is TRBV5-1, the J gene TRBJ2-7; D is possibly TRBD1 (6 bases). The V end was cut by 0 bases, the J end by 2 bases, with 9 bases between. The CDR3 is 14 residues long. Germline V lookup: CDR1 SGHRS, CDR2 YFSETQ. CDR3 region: CASSLGDKPYEQYF. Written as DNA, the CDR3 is TGCGCCAGCAGCTTGGGGGACAAGCCCTACGAGCAGTACTTC.

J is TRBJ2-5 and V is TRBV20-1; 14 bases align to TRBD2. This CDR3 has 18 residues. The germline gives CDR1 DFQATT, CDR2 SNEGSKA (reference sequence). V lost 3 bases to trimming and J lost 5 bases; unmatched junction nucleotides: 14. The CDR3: CSASLGTSGSTLGETQYF. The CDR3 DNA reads TGCAGTGCTAGCTTAGGGACTAGCGGGAGTACTTTAGGGGAGACCCAGTACTTC.

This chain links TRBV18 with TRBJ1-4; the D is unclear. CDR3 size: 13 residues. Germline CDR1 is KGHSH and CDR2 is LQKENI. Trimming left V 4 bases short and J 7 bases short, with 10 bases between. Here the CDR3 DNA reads TGTGCCAGCTCACGGGCTAGTGGTGAAAAACTGTTTTTT. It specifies CASSRASGEKLFF.

The DNA for the CDR3 is TGTGCCAGCAGTTTGAGGGACAGGGACAGTTCACCCCTCCACTTT. Protein: CASSLRDRDSSPLHF. The V gene is TRBV6-6, the J gene TRBJ1-6; the match to TRBD1 covers 9 bases. V gave up 4 bases and J gave up 9 bases; unmatched junction bases: 7. Germline V gene data show CDR1 as MNHNY and CDR2 as SVGAGI (reference sequence). The length of the CDR3 is 15 residues.

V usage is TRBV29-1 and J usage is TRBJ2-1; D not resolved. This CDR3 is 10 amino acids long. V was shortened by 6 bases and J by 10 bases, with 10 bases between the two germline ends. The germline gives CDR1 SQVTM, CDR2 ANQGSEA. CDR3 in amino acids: CSVGIREQFF. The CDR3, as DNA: TGCAGCGTCGGCATTAGGGAGCAGTTCTTC.

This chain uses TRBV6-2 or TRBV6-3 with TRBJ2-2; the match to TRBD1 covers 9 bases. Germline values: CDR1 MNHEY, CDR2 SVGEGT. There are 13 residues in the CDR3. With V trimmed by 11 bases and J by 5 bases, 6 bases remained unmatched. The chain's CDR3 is CAGRDRATGELFF. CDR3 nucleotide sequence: TGTGCCGGCCGGGACAGGGCGACCGGGGAGCTGTTTTTT.

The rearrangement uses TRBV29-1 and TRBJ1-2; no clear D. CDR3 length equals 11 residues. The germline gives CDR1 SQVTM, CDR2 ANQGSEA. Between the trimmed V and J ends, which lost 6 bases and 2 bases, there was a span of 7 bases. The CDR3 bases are TGCAGCGTGACTGAGAACTATGGCTACACCTTC. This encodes CSVTENYGYTF.

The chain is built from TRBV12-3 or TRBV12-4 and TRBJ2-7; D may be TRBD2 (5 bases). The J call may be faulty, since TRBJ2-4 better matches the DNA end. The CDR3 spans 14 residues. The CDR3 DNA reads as TGTGCCAGCAACCCCGAGTCGAGGGAGAACATTCAGTACTTC. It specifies CASNPESRENIQYF.

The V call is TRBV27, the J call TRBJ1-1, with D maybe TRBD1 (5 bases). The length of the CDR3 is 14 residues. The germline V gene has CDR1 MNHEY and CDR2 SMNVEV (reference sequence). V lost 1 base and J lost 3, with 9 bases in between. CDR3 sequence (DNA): TGTGCCAGCAGTTTATTGGGGGGGGACACTGAAGCTTTCTTT. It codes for CASSLLGGDTEAFF.

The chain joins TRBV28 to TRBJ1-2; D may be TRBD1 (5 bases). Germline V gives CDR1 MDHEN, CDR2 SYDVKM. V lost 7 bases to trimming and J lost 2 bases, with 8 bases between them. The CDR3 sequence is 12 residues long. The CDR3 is CASMRGNYGYTF. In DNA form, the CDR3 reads TGTGCCAGCATGAGGGGAAACTATGGCTACACCTTC.

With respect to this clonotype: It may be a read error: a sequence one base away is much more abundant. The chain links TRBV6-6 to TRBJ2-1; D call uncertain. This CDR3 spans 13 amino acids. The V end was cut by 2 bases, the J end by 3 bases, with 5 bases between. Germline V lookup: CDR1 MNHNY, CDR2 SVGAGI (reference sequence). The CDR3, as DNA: TGTGCCAGCAGTTACGACGTCTACAATGAGCAGTTCTTC. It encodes CASSYDVYNEQFF.

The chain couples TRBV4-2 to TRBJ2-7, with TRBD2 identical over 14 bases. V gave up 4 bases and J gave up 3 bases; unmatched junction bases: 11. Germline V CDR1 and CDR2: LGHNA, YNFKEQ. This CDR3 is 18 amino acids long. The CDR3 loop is CASSRHPGTSGSFYEQYF. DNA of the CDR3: TGTGCCAGCAGCCGCCACCCCGGGACTAGCGGGAGTTTCTACGAGCAGTACTTC.

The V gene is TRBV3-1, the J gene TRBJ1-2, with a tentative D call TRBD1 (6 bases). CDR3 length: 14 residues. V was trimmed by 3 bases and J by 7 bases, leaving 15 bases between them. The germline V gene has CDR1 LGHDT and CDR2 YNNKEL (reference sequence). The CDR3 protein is CASSQEQGSSGYTF. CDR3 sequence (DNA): TGTGCCAGCAGCCAGGAACAGGGAAGTAGTGGCTACACCTTC.

The CDR3 spells CAISEYQHQPQHF. DNA of the CDR3: TGTGCCATCAGTGAGTATCAGCATCAGCCCCAGCATTTT. The rearrangement links TRBV10-3 to TRBJ1-5; D gene uncertain. CDR3 size: 13 residues. The germline V gene has CDR1 ENHRY and CDR2 SYGVKD. V was cut by 1 base and J by 5 bases, with 6 bases left in between.

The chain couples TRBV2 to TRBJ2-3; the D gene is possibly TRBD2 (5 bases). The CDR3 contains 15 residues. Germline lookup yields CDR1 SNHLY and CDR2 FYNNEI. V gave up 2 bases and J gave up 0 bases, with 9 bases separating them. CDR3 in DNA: TGTGCCAGCAGTGAACGGGGAGATAGCACAGATACGCAGTATTTT. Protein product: CASSERGDSTDTQYF. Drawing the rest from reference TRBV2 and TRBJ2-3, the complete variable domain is EPEVTQTPSHQVTQMGQEVILRCVPISNHLYFYWYRQILGQKVEFLVSFYNNEISEKSEIFDDQFSVERPDGSNFTLKIRSTKLEDSAMYFCASSERGDSTDTQYFGPGTRLTVL.

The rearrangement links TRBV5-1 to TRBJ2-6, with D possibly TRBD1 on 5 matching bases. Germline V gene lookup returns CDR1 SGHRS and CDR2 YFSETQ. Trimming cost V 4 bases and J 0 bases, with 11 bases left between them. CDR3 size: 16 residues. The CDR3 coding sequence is TGCGCCAGCAGCCCACATGACAGCTCTGGGGCCAACGTCCTGACTTTC. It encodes CASSPHDSSGANVLTF.

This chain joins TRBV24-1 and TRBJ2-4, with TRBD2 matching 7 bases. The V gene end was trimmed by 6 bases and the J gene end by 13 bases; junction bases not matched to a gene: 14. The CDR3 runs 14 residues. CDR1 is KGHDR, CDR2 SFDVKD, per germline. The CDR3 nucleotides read TGTGCCACCAGTAGCGGGGCTGGAACCTACGGGCAGTACTTC. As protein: CATSSGAGTYGQYF.